Listed below are T cell receptor beta chains from one sample, sequenced in a study of CXCR3-negative and CXCR3-positive naive CD8 T cells. TCRdb re-called the 5' RACE reads, yielding one record per CDR3 amino acid sequence without DNA. The listing records 85,000 to 90,000 distinct CDR3 sequences. Sequencing was carried out using naive CXCR3+ CD8+ T cells from blood. These receptors originate from a human donor in good health. Some clones in this sample may be carry-over from other donors' samples. Both conserved end residues are part of each CDR3.

>TRBV12-3/TRBV12-4|TRBJ1-1
CASSPGDRAEGTEAFF
>TRBV4-1|TRBJ1-1
CASSSSDSYTEAFF
>TRBV5-1|TRBJ2-4
CASSLQQGGNIQYF
>TRBV4-2|TRBJ2-1
CASSQGPPGDEQFF
>TRBV28|TRBJ2-5
CATKAGGQETQYF
>TRBV9|TRBJ2-1
CASSPSSGGGRNNEQFF
>TRBV7-2|TRBJ2-1
CASSLGPGDRNEQFF
>TRBV20-1|TRBJ1-1
CSARDVSKRGLMDTEAFF
>TRBV9|TRBJ2-2
CASRRGGTGELFF
>TRBV12-3/TRBV12-4|TRBJ2-7
CASSFGPNGPEQYF
>TRBV20-1|TRBJ2-4
CSARAGPTKNIQYF
>TRBV6-2/TRBV6-3|TRBJ2-1
CASSYSEGADEQFF
>TRBV12-3/TRBV12-4|TRBJ2-5
CASSPLAGYEETQYF
>TRBV10-3|TRBJ2-7
CAISESVPNRGALSYEQYF
>TRBV28|TRBJ2-3
CASSWVVGTRTDTQYF
>TRBV12-3/TRBV12-4|TRBJ2-3
CASSPRGGRLLDTQYF
>TRBV4-1|TRBJ2-7
CASSQEQLAGVRHF
>TRBV5-4|TRBJ2-3
CASSLAWGGTDTQYF
>TRBV28|TRBJ2-3
CASSLRDIAADTQYF
>TRBV7-9|TRBJ2-7
CASSSSARTLYEQYF
>TRBV14|TRBJ1-4
CASSQDHLDRMDEKLFF
>TRBV9|TRBJ2-7
CASSVDFGDGFYEQYF
>TRBV29-1|TRBJ2-3
CSVELGRSGAKDTQYF
>TRBV30|TRBJ2-7
CAWSPAAVGGSEQYF
>TRBV2|TRBJ2-4
CASSEATGGGNIQYF
>TRBV28|TRBJ2-5
CASSPDEGLETQYF
>TRBV14|TRBJ2-1
CASSQDFRREGLGEQFF
>TRBV28|TRBJ2-3
CASSLLAGTDTQYF
>TRBV4-2|TRBJ1-5
CASSHGDREAPQPQHF
>TRBV4-3|TRBJ1-4
CASSHNRGTGNEKLFF
>TRBV19|TRBJ1-1
CASNWGLGTEAFF
>TRBV4-1|TRBJ1-2
CASSQVEVNYGYTF
>TRBV20-1|TRBJ2-7
CSARVEHRGREQYF
>TRBV28|TRBJ1-4
CASCAGQGNEKLFF
>TRBV28|TRBJ2-2
CAGSFVPGELFF
>TRBV6-4|TRBJ1-1
CASSPGQGRSEAFF
>TRBV12-5|TRBJ2-1
CASGPGTSGRRGYNEQFF
>TRBV7-9|TRBJ2-4
CASSPASGRKNIQYF
>TRBV4-1|TRBJ2-7
CASSQEPGVGSPVYF
>TRBV3-1|TRBJ2-1
CASSLRQTGWHEQFF
>TRBV4-1|TRBJ2-3
CASSQLGLSTDTQYF
>TRBV7-9|TRBJ1-2
CASRSPGQQNYGYTF
>TRBV12-3/TRBV12-4|TRBJ2-7
CASSFTLYEQYF
>TRBV6-5|TRBJ2-7
CASSSSAGNHEQYF
>TRBV28|TRBJ2-6
CASSLFRSGANVLTF
>TRBV28|TRBJ2-7
CASSYLLPDRATYEQYF
>TRBV5-1|TRBJ2-7
CASSLDADYYEQYF
>TRBV7-3|TRBJ2-5
CASSFGGGEPQYF
>TRBV7-3|TRBJ2-5
CASSLTPGTSETQYF
>TRBV5-1|TRBJ2-7
CASSSGQGNDEQYF
>TRBV15|TRBJ2-2
CATSRMRLSGGPVTGELFF
>TRBV7-6|TRBJ2-1
CASSLESRNDEQFF
>TRBV9|TRBJ1-2
CASSGAGTDPPNYGYTF
>TRBV25-1|TRBJ2-5
CASSESAGRADF
>TRBV28|TRBJ2-7
CASSLDPAGTHYEQYF
>TRBV7-9|TRBJ2-1
CASSLVRGSYNEQFF
>TRBV11-2|TRBJ1-1
CASSGREEAFF
>TRBV27|TRBJ2-7
CASTMGNEQYF
>TRBV2|TRBJ1-5
CASSPMNQPQHF
>TRBV28|TRBJ2-2
CASTELAGLTGELFF